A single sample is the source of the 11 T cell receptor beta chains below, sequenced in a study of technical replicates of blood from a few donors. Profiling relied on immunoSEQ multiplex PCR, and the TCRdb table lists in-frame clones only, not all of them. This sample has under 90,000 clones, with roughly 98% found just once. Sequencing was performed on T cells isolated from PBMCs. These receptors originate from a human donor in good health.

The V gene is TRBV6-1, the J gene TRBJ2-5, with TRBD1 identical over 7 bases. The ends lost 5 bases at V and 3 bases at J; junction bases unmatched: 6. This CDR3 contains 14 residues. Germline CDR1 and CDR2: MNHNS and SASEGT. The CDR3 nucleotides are TGTGCCAGCAGTCTCCTCGGGACAGAAGAGACCCAGTACTTC. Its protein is CASSLLGTEETQYF.

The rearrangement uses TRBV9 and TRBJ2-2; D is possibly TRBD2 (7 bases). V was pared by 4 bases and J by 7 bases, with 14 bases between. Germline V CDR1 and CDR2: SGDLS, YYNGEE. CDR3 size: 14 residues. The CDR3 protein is CASSPGGLYGELFF. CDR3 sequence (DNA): TGTGCCAGCAGCCCGGGGGGCCTGTACGGGGAGCTGTTTTTT.

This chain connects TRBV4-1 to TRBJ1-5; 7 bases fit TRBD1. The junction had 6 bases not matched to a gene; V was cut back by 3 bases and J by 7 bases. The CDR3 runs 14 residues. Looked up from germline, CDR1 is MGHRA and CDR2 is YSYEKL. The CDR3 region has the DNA TGCGCCAGCAGCCACGACAGGGTGGGCCAGCCCCAGCATTTT. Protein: CASSHDRVGQPQHF.

In DNA, the CDR3 is TGTGCCAGCAGTTTATCGGGATGGGACAAGGAAGCTTTCTTT. It encodes CASSLSGWDKEAFF. The genes are TRBV27 and TRBJ1-1; maybe TRBD1 (6 bases). This CDR3 spans 14 amino acids. Germline values: CDR1 MNHEY, CDR2 SMNVEV (reference sequence). Trimming took off 0 bases at V and 8 bases at J, with 13 bases between the two ends.

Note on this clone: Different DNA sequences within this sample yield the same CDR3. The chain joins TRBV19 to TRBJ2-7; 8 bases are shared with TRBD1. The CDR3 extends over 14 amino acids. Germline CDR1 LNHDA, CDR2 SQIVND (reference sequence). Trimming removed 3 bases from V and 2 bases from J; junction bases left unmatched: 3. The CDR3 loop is CASSIGTGTYEQYF. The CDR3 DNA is TGTGCCAGTAGTATCGGGACAGGTACCTACGAGCAGTACTTC.

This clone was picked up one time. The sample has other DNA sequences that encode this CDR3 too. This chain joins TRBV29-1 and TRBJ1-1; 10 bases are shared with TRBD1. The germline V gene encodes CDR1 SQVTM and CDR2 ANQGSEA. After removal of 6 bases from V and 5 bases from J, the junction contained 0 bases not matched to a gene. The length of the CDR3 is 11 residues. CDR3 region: CSVDRGTEAFF. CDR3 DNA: TGCAGCGTGGACAGGGGGACTGAAGCTTTCTTT. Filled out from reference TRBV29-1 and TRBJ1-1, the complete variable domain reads SAVISQKPSRDICQRGTSLTIQCQVDSQVTMMFWYRQQPGQSLTLIATANQGSEATYESGFVIDKFPISRPNLTFSTLTVSNMSPEDSSIYLCSVDRGTEAFFGQGTRLTVV.

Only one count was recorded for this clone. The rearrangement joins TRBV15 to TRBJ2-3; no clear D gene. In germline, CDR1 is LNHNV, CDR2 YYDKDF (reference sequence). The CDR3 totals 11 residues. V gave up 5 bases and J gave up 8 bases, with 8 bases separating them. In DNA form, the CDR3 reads TGTGCCACCAGCGCCTACGGTACGCAGTATTTT. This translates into CATSAYGTQYF.

CDR3 DNA sequence: TGTGCCAGTAGTATTGAGGGGGGGCTTTATACGCAGTATTTT. Encoded protein: CASSIEGGLYTQYF. The rearrangement links TRBV19 to TRBJ2-3, with D possibly being TRBD2 (7 bases). The V gene's germline CDR1 is LNHDA and CDR2 SQIVND (reference sequence). This CDR3 is 14 amino acids long. Trimming removed 3 bases from V and 7 bases from J, with 14 bases in between.

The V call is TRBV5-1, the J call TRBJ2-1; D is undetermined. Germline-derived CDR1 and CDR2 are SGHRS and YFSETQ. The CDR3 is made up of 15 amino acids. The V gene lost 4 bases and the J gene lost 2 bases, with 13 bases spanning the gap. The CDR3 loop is CASSLWYYTYNEQFF. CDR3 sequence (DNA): TGCGCCAGCAGCCTGTGGTACTACACCTACAATGAGCAGTTCTTC. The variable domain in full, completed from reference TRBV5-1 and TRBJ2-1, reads KAGVTQTPRYLIKTRGQQVTLSCSPISGHRSVSWYQQTPGQGLQFLFEYFSETQRNKGNFPGRFSGRQFSNSRSEMNVSTLELGDSALYLCASSLWYYTYNEQFFGPGTRLTVL.

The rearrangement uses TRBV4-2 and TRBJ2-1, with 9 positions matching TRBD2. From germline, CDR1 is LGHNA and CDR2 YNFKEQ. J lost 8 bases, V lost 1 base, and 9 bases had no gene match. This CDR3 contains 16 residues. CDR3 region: CASSQAAGGGAYEQFF. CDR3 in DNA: TGTGCCAGCAGCCAAGCCGCCGGCGGGGGGGCATATGAGCAGTTCTTC.

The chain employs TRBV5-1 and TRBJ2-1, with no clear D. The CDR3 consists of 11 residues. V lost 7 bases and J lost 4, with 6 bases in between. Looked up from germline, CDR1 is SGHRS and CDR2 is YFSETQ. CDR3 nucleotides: TGCGCCAGCCGTATGTACAATGAGCAGTTCTTC. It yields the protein CASRMYNEQFF.